The 18 T cell receptor beta chains reported below all come from one sample, sequenced in a study of T cells in localized non-small cell lung cancer. Method: immunoSEQ multiplex PCR; TCRdb's copy keeps in-frame clones and lacks some. The table lists under 3,500 clones, around 25% of them singletons. This material consisted of lung tumor tissue, taken before any cancer treatment. Receptors originate from a male donor at least 60 years old with stage II lung adenocarcinoma.

This clone occurred a few times. CDR3 in amino acids: CASSVSLAVRYGYTF. For the CDR3, the DNA is TGTGCCAGCAGTGTCTCACTAGCTGTGAGGTATGGCTACACCTTC. The rearrangement uses TRBV6-8 and TRBJ1-2; D is undetermined. This CDR3 comprises 15 residues. The germline CDR1 and CDR2 sequences are MNHGY and SAAAGT. Trimming pared 5 bases from V and 5 bases from J, leaving 18 bases between.

The rearrangement links TRBV9 to TRBJ2-1, with D tentatively TRBD1 (5 bases). The germline V gene encodes CDR1 SGDLS and CDR2 YYNGEE. V lost 3 bases and J lost 2, with 12 bases in between. The CDR3 totals 15 residues. This CDR3 reads CASSETYRPYNEQFF. The CDR3, as DNA: TGTGCCAGCAGCGAGACCTACAGGCCCTACAATGAGCAGTTCTTC.

This clone came up a few times. The read ends 1 residue early relative to the CDR3; the germline J gene fills the gap. The chain uses TRBV6-1 and TRBJ2-7, with a weak D call TRBD2 (6 bases). The CDR3 spans 18 residues. The V and J ends lost 0 bases and 2 bases respectively, with 20 bases between them. Germline-derived CDR1 and CDR2 are MNHNS and SASEGT. CDR3 bases read: TGTGCCAGCAGTGAAGCGCTTCGCACTAGCTGGATCGCCTACGAGCAGTAC. Amino acid sequence: CASSEALRTSWIAYEQY. The complete CDR3 reads CASSEALRTSWIAYEQYF.

This clone counts as medium-sized. The rearrangement joins TRBV6-8 to TRBJ1-1; maybe TRBD1 (5 bases). CDR3 length: 14 amino acids. V lost 5 bases and J lost 4, with 14 bases in between. The germline V gene encodes CDR1 MNHGY and CDR2 SAAAGT. CDR3 in amino acids: CASSVEGTGTEAFF. The CDR3 nucleotides are TGTGCCAGCAGTGTCGAGGGGACCGGCACTGAAGCTTTCTTT.

Only a few counts were recorded for this clone. This rearrangement joins TRBV6-8 to TRBJ1-2, with 7 bases matching TRBD1. The CDR3 has 13 residues. Germline V lookup: CDR1 MNHGY, CDR2 SAAAGT. Losses at the gene ends were 5 bases for V and 3 bases for J; bases not matched to a gene: 3. The CDR3 DNA follows: TGTGCCAGCAGTATTGACAGGGACTATGGCTACACCTTC. It specifies CASSIDRDYGYTF.

The rearrangement uses TRBV6-8 and TRBJ2-7, with TRBD2 matching over 10 bases. This CDR3 spans 14 amino acids. Trimming removed 10 bases from V and 5 bases from J; junction bases left unmatched: 11. From germline, CDR1 is MNHGY and CDR2 SAAAGT. The CDR3 sequence: CAIRGLAGAHEQYF. DNA of the CDR3: TGTGCCATCAGGGGCCTAGCGGGAGCCCACGAGCAGTACTTC.

The chain has TRBV6-8 and TRBJ1-1; tentative D call: TRBD1 (6 bases). With 7 bases removed from V and 2 bases from J, the gap between germline ends came to 17 bases. This CDR3 region has 15 residues. Germline CDR1 is MNHGY and CDR2 is SAAAGT. This CDR3 is CASNPWGALNTEAFF. In nucleotides, the CDR3 is TGTGCCAGCAACCCCTGGGGGGCCCTCAACACTGAAGCTTTCTTT.

Only one count was recorded for this clone. The genes are TRBV18 and TRBJ2-3; D is ambiguous. The CDR3 loop spans 17 amino acids. Germline-derived CDR1 and CDR2 are KGHSH and LQKENI. V was trimmed by 1 base and J by 2 bases, leaving 16 bases between them. The CDR3 region is CASSPLGFPSSTDTQYF. The CDR3 DNA reads TGTGCCAGCTCACCACTGGGGTTCCCGTCGTCCACAGATACGCAGTATTTT.

The chain employs TRBV9 and TRBJ2-1; D perhaps matches TRBD1 (6 bases). Trimming left V 5 bases short and J 7 bases short, with 10 bases between. Germline CDR1 reads SGDLS; CDR2 reads YYNGEE. CDR3 length: 12 amino acids. Here the CDR3 reads CASSPGENEQFF. In nucleotides, the CDR3 is TGTGCCAGCAGTCCAGGGGAGAATGAGCAGTTCTTC.

The V call is TRBV10-3, the J call TRBJ2-7; D perhaps matches TRBD2 (6 bases). Germline CDR1 and CDR2: ENHRY and SYGVKD. The CDR3 runs 15 residues. Trimming took 0 bases from V and 6 from J, leaving 15 bases between them. CDR3: CAISESWDGSGEQYF. In nucleotides, the CDR3 is TGTGCCATCAGTGAGTCGTGGGACGGGAGTGGCGAGCAGTACTTC.

This sequence joins TRBV10-2 and TRBJ1-3; D might be TRBD1 (5 bases). This CDR3 is 12 amino acids long. Germline V lookup: CDR1 WSHSY, CDR2 SAAADI. The V and J ends lost 8 bases and 8 bases respectively, with 13 bases between them. The CDR3 DNA is TGCGCCAGCTCCACTTCGGGGCACACCATATATTTT. It translates to CASSTSGHTIYF.

A few counts support this clone. The chain employs TRBV11-3 and TRBJ2-4; no reliable D call. The V gene lost 3 bases and the J gene lost 7 bases, with 13 bases spanning the gap. This CDR3 comprises 14 residues. Per the germline V gene, CDR1 is SGHNT and CDR2 is YENEEA. The CDR3 DNA reads as TGTGCCAGCAGCTTCTCCTCCGAGTATAACATTCAGTACTTC. Amino acids: CASSFSSEYNIQYF.

The rearrangement links TRBV9 to TRBJ2-1; D unclear. Trimming left V 4 bases short and J 5 bases short, with 16 bases between. Germline loops: CDR1 SGDLS, CDR2 YYNGEE. CDR3 length equals 15 residues. In nucleotides, the CDR3 is TGTGCCAGCAGCTCCCGGGCCTTTCTTAACAATGAGCAGTTCTTC. Protein: CASSSRAFLNNEQFF.

The gene calls are TRBV6-8 and TRBJ1-5; 7 bases align to TRBD1. Germline CDR1 reads MNHGY; CDR2 reads SAAAGT. The CDR3 is 18 amino acids. With 0 bases clipped from V and 0 bases from J, the junction kept 8 bases outside the gene matches. The CDR3 region is CASSYSIGTAYSNQPQHF. As DNA, the CDR3 is TGTGCCAGCAGTTACTCGATCGGGACAGCATATAGCAATCAGCCCCAGCATTTT.

This chain links TRBV12-5 with TRBJ2-6, with 9 bases aligning to TRBD1. The CDR3 totals 17 residues. After removal of 6 bases from V and 0 bases from J, the junction contained 6 bases not matched to a gene. Looked up from germline, CDR1 is LGHNT and CDR2 is FRNRAP. The CDR3 loop is CASGADRGSSGANVLTF. Written as DNA, the CDR3 is TGTGCTAGTGGGGCGGACAGGGGAAGCTCTGGGGCCAACGTCCTGACTTTC. The whole variable domain, remainder taken from reference TRBV12-5 and TRBJ2-6, is DARVTQTPRHKVTEMGQEVTMRCQPILGHNTVFWYRQTMMQGLELLAYFRNRAPLDDSGMPKDRFSAEMPDATLATLKIQPSEPRDSAVYFCASGADRGSSGANVLTFGAGSRLTVL.

V and J are TRBV19 and TRBJ1-2, with D possibly matching TRBD1 (5 bases). Trimming cost V 6 bases and J 5 bases, with 19 bases left between them. Per the germline V gene, CDR1 is LNHDA and CDR2 is SQIVND (reference sequence). The CDR3 is 15 amino acids. CDR3 DNA: TGTGCCAGTAGATCGGATGGGGGGAGAGGATATGGCTACACCTTC. Its protein is CASRSDGGRGYGYTF.

The rearrangement uses TRBV9 and TRBJ2-7; possible D gene TRBD1, 5 bases. The length of the CDR3 is 16 residues. CDR1 and CDR2 (germline): SGDLS, YYNGEE. The V and J ends lost 4 bases and 3 bases respectively, with 20 bases between them. In DNA form, the CDR3 reads TGTGCCAGCAGCCCAGGCAGGGAACGCTCTATCTACGAGCAGTACTTC. Translation gives CASSPGRERSIYEQYF.

This chain links TRBV14 with TRBJ2-3, with 10 bases fitting TRBD1. Per the germline V gene, CDR1 is SGHDN and CDR2 is FVKESK. The junction had 5 bases not matched to a gene; V was cut back by 2 bases and J by 6 bases. CDR3 length: 15 residues. CDR3 loop: CASSQRGQGRDTQYF. The DNA for the CDR3 is TGTGCCAGCAGCCAAAGGGGACAGGGGCGCGATACGCAGTATTTT.